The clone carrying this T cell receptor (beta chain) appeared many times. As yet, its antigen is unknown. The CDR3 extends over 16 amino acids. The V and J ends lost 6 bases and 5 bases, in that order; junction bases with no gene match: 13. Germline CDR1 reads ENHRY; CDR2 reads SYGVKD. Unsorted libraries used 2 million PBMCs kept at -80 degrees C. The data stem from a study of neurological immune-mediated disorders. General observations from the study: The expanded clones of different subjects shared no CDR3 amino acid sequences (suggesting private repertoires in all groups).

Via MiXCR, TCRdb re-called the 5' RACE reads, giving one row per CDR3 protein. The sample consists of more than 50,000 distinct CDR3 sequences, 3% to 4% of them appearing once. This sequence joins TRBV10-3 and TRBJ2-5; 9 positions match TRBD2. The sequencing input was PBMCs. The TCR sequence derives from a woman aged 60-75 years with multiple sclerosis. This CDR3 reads CAISRSSREGGETQYF. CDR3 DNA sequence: TGTGCCATCAGCCGCAGTTCGCGGGAGGGAGGGGAGACCCAGTACTTC.